Below, 18 T cell receptor beta chains from the same sample are listed, as sequenced in a study of shared clonotypes between healthy human individuals. TCRdb's copy holds only in-frame clones and misses some; the assay was immunoSEQ multiplex PCR. The table lists over 1.4 million clones, roughly 97% of them singletons. Sequencing was carried out using naive CD4+ T cells sorted from blood. The subset was: CD45RA+ positively selected. These receptors were collected from a young man in good health.

The V gene is TRBV27, the J gene TRBJ2-4; D is uncertain. CDR3 length: 14 amino acids. The germline V gene has CDR1 MNHEY and CDR2 SMNVEV (reference sequence). Trimming cost V 4 bases and J 1 base, with 8 bases left between them. CDR3 nucleotides: TGTGCCAGCAGTTATTTAGGGGCCAAAAACATTCAGTACTTC. It specifies CASSYLGAKNIQYF.

This chain connects TRBV18 to TRBJ1-5; 10 nucleotides match TRBD1. The germline CDR1 and CDR2 sequences are KGHSH and LQKENI. The CDR3 is made up of 14 amino acids. V lost 6 bases, J lost 5 bases, and 4 bases stayed unmatched. The CDR3 coding sequence is TGTGCCAGCTCGCTTGACAGGGGGCATCAGCCCCAGCATTTT. This translates into CASSLDRGHQPQHF.

V is TRBV6-5 and J is TRBJ1-3, with D unclear. Trimming took off 6 bases at V and 0 bases at J, with 9 bases between the two ends. Germline V gives CDR1 MNHEY, CDR2 SVGAGI. The CDR3 extends over 14 amino acids. The CDR3 DNA is TGTGCCAGCAGCCAAAAACCCTCTGGAAACACCATATATTTT. Residues: CASSQKPSGNTIYF.

The CDR3 DNA reads TGCAGCGCCATACAGGGGAGGGGAATCTACGAGCAGTACTTC. The encoded protein is CSAIQGRGIYEQYF. The chain has TRBV29-1 and TRBJ2-7; D might be TRBD1 or TRBD2, each matching 7 bases. CDR1 and CDR2 from the germline V gene are SQVTM and ANQGSEA. This CDR3 comprises 14 residues. Trimming removed 7 bases from V and 3 bases from J, with 19 bases in between.

This clone has just one count. The chain couples TRBV9 to TRBJ2-7; D is uncertain. Germline V gene lookup returns CDR1 SGDLS and CDR2 YYNGEE. V was trimmed by 4 bases and J by 3 bases, leaving 17 bases between them. The CDR3 contains 15 residues. The CDR3 loop is CASSSRSTIGYEQYF. CDR3 coding DNA: TGTGCCAGCAGCTCCCGGTCCACCATAGGCTACGAGCAGTACTTC. The entire variable domain, with the rest obtained from reference TRBV9 and TRBJ2-7, is as follows: DSGVTQTPKHLITATGQRVTLRCSPRSGDLSVYWYQQSLDQGLQFLIQYYNGEERAKGNILERFSAQQFPDLHSELNLSSLELGDSALYFCASSSRSTIGYEQYFGPGTRLTVT.

The chain has TRBV30 and TRBJ1-4, with D uncertain. The CDR3 contains 12 residues. Germline assignment: CDR1 GTSNPN and CDR2 SVGIG (reference sequence). The V gene lost 2 bases and the J gene lost 8 bases, with 9 bases spanning the gap. For the CDR3, the DNA is TGTGCCTGGAGTCGGACGGACGAAAAACTGTTTTTT. It yields the protein CAWSRTDEKLFF.

The gene calls are TRBV5-1 and TRBJ2-1; 8 bases agree with TRBD2. The CDR3 consists of 18 residues. The V segment lost 1 base and the J segment 3 bases; nucleotides outside the gene matches: 12. Germline V gene lookup returns CDR1 SGHRS and CDR2 YFSETQ. Written as DNA, the CDR3 is TGCGCCAGCAGCTTGAGTGCAGGGTCGGGACTAGTCTACAATGAGCAGTTCTTC. This codes for CASSLSAGSGLVYNEQFF.

The chain joins TRBV19 to TRBJ2-4; 9 nucleotides align to TRBD2. In germline, CDR1 is LNHDA, CDR2 SQIVND (reference sequence). With 4 bases clipped from V and 0 bases from J, the junction kept 7 bases outside the gene matches. The CDR3 has 17 amino acids. The CDR3 spells CASSTESSGEAKNIQYF. CDR3 bases: TGTGCCAGTAGTACGGAATCTAGCGGGGAAGCCAAAAACATTCAGTACTTC.

This chain connects TRBV7-2 to TRBJ2-1; D remains ambiguous. V lost 5 bases to trimming and J lost 4 bases, with 15 bases between them. This CDR3 is built from 15 residues. Germline lookup yields CDR1 SGHTA and CDR2 FQGNSA. As DNA, the CDR3 is TGTGCCAGCAGCCTCCACTGGTTGAGATACAATGAGCAGTTCTTC. Translating it yields CASSLHWLRYNEQFF.

This chain connects TRBV4-1 to TRBJ2-1; 14 bases agree with TRBD2. This CDR3 region has 17 residues. CDR1 and CDR2 from the germline V gene are MGHRA and YSYEKL. J gave up 7 bases and V 1 base, and 6 bases lay outside the gene matches. This CDR3 is CASSQVGTSGSLNEQFF. CDR3 nucleotides: TGCGCCAGCAGCCAAGTCGGGACTAGCGGGAGTCTAAATGAGCAGTTCTTC.

The rearrangement uses TRBV10-3 and TRBJ2-5; 7 bases agree with TRBD1. The V and J ends lost 6 bases and 5 bases, in that order; junction bases with no gene match: 6. Germline V gene lookup returns CDR1 ENHRY and CDR2 SYGVKD. The CDR3 runs 13 residues. The CDR3, as DNA: TGTGCCATCAGGAAGACAGGGTTGGAGACCCAGTACTTC. This codes for CAIRKTGLETQYF.

This clone was seen only once. Other DNA variants within this sample encode the same CDR3. The chain has TRBV5-1 and TRBJ2-2, with D possibly TRBD1 on 6 matching bases. Germline V gene lookup returns CDR1 SGHRS and CDR2 YFSETQ. The V gene lost 1 base and the J gene lost 5 bases, with 12 bases spanning the gap. This CDR3 is 15 amino acids long. In nucleotides, the CDR3 is TGCGCCAGCAGCTTGTTACAGGGTGTGACCGGGGAGCTGTTTTTT. The encoded protein is CASSLLQGVTGELFF.

The gene calls are TRBV11-3 and TRBJ2-1; 8 bases are shared with TRBD2. Looked up from germline, CDR1 is SGHNT and CDR2 is YENEEA. The V and J ends lost 5 bases and 2 bases, in that order; junction bases with no gene match: 8. The CDR3 has 16 residues. The CDR3 DNA reads TGTGCCAGCAGCACAAGTGGCGGGAGGCCCTACAATGAGCAGTTCTTC. Translated, it gives CASSTSGGRPYNEQFF.

The V call is TRBV19, the J call TRBJ2-5; D is possibly TRBD1 (5 bases). CDR1 is LNHDA, CDR2 SQIVND, per germline (reference sequence). The CDR3 has 13 residues. Trimming took 6 bases from V and 4 from J, leaving 12 bases between them. The CDR3 coding sequence is TGTGCCAGTAGGGGCACAGGTATAGAGACCCAGTACTTC. Encoded protein: CASRGTGIETQYF.

This chain uses TRBV5-6 with TRBJ1-4; D unclear. Looked up from germline, CDR1 is SGHDT and CDR2 is YYEEEE. V lost 4 bases, J lost 7 bases, and 17 bases lay in between. The CDR3 is 15 residues long. CDR3 in amino acids: CASSISGIAGEKLFF. In DNA, the CDR3 is TGTGCCAGCAGCATCTCGGGAATAGCAGGTGAAAAACTGTTTTTT.

This sequence joins TRBV15 and TRBJ2-3; possibly TRBD1 or TRBD2 for D (5 bases each). CDR3 size: 15 residues. Trimming took off 7 bases at V and 1 base at J, with 15 bases between the two ends. Germline V gives CDR1 LNHNV, CDR2 YYDKDF (reference sequence). CDR3: CATTPGLGGTDTQYF. CDR3 DNA: TGTGCCACCACCCCTGGATTGGGGGGCACAGATACGCAGTATTTT.

This chain connects TRBV7-2 to TRBJ1-5; no firm D call. The germline V and J ends were trimmed by 5 bases and 3 bases, with 5 bases remaining between them. Germline V gives CDR1 SGHTA, CDR2 FQGNSA. This CDR3 comprises 12 residues. Written as DNA, the CDR3 is TGTGCCAGCAGCCCAGCCAATCAGCCCCAGCATTTT. It specifies CASSPANQPQHF.

The rearrangement uses TRBV5-4 and TRBJ1-1; D is uncertain. Germline CDR1 and CDR2: SGHNT and YYREEE (reference sequence). Trimming removed 0 bases from V and 7 bases from J, with 16 bases in between. This CDR3 comprises 15 residues. CDR3 in amino acids: CASSLAPSSDGEAFF. The CDR3 DNA follows: TGTGCCAGCAGCTTGGCCCCCTCCTCGGACGGTGAAGCTTTCTTT.